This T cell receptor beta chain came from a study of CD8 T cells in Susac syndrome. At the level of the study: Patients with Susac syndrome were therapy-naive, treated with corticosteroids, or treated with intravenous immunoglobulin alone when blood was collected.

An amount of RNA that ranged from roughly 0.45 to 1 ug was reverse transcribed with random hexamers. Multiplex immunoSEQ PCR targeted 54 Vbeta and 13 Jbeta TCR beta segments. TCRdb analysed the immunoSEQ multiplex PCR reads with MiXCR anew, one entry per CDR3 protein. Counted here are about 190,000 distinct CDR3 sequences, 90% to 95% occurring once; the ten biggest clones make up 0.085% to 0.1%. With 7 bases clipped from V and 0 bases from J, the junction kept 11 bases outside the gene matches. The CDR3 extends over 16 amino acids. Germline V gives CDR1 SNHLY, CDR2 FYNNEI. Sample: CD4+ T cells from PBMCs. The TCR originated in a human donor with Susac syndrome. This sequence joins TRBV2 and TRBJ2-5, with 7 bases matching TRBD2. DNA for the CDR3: TGTGCCAGCATGGGAGGGCTAGCGCAGTACCAAGAGACCCAGTACTTC. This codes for CASMGGLAQYQETQYF.